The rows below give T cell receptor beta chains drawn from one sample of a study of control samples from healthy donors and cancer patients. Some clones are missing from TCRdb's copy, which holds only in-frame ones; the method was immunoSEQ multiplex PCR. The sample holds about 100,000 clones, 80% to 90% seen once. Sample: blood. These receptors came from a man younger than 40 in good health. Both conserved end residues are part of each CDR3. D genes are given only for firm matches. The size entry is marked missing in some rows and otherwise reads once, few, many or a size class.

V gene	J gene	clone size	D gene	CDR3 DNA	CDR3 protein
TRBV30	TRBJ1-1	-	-	TGTGCCTGGAGTTTAGGGGGACCCCCTGAAGCTTTCTTT	CAWSLGGPPEAFF
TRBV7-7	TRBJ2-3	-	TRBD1	TGTGCCAGCAGCTTCGGCACAGGGGACATAGATACGCAGTATTTT	CASSFGTGDIDTQYF
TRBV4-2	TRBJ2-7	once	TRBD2	TGTGCCAGCAGCCAAGATGTGGGAGGACTAGCCGGCGTGTACGAGCAGTACTTC	CASSQDVGGLAGVYEQYF
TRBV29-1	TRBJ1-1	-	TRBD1	TGCAGCGTACAGGGGCGCGGGACTGAAGCTTTCTTT	CSVQGRGTEAFF
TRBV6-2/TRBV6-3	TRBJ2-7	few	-	TGTGCCAGCAGTTACTCGGACACCTACGAGCAGTACTTC	CASSYSDTYEQYF
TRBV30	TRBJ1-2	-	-	TGTGCCTGGGCACCGTTCCCCCCAGATGGCTACACCTTC	CAWAPFPPDGYTF
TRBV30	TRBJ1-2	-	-	TGTGCCTGGAGGTATGTCCACGGCTACACCTTC	CAWRYVHGYTF
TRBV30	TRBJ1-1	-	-	TGTGCCTGTGTTACGGGGGCTTTGAACACTGAAGCTTTCTTT	CACVTGALNTEAFF
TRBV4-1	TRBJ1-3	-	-	TGCGCCAGCAGCCCCCAAATAGGGGGGGCGCGCGGAAACACCATATATTTT	CASSPQIGGARGNTIYF
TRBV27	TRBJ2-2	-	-	TGTGCCAGCAGTTTATCTGGGGAGCTGTTTTTT	CASSLSGELFF